This T cell receptor beta chain derives from a study of technical replicates of blood from a few donors. Per germline, CDR1 SGHKS and CDR2 YYEKEE (reference sequence). Trimming at V came to 4 bases and at J to 2 bases, leaving 7 bases not matched to a gene. CDR3 length equals 15 residues. Only in-frame clones appear in the TCRdb table, and some are missing; sequencing was by immunoSEQ multiplex PCR. The data contain 60,000 to 80,000 clones, more than 85% of them seen just once; the ten biggest clones take up roughly 4.7%. Sequencing was done on a sample of PBMCs. The sequence came from a human donor in good health. Some clones in this sample may be carry-over from other donors' samples. V usage is TRBV5-5 and J usage is TRBJ2-5; TRBD1 aligns across 8 bases. The CDR3 DNA reads as TGTGCCAGCAGCCCGGGGGACAGGTTTCAAGAGACCCAGTACTTC. It specifies CASSPGDRFQETQYF.